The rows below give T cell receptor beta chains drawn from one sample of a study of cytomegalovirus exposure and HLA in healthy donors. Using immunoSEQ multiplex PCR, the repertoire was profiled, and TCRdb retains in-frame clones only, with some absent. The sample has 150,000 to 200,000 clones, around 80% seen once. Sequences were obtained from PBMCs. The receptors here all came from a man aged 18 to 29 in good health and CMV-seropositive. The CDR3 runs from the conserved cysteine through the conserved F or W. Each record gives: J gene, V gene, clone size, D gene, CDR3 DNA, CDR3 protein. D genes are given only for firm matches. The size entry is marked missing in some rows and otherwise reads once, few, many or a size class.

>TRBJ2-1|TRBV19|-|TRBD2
TGTGCCAACCCCGGACTAGCGGGGGGCTACAATGAGCAGTTCTTC
CANPGLAGGYNEQFF
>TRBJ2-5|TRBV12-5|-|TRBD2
TGTGCTAGTGGGGATCCGGGGGGGAATCAAGAGACCCAGTACTTC
CASGDPGGNQETQYF
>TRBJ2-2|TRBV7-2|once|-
TGTGCCAGCAGCCTAACTAGTGCCGGGCCCGGGGAGCTGTTTTTT
CASSLTSAGPGELFF
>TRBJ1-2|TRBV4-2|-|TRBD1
TGTGCCAGCAGCCACACAGGGGACTCAAGTGGCTACACCTTC
CASSHTGDSSGYTF
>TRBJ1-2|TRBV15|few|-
TGTGCCACCAGCTCAGGGTTTAACTATGGCTACACCTTC
CATSSGFNYGYTF
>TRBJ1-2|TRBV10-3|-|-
TGTGCCATCAGTGGGCAAAGGGGGACCAACGGCTACACCTTC
CAISGQRGTNGYTF
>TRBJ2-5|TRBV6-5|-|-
TGTGCCAGCAGCTCAGGGATCCAAGAGACCCAGTACTTC
CASSSGIQETQYF
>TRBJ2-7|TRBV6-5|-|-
TGTGCCAGCAGTTCGAGAGAAGAGCAGTACTTC
CASSSREEQYF
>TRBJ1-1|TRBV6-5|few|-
TGTGCCAGCAGGGGGGGGACGGCGAACACTGAAGCTTTCTTT
CASRGGTANTEAFF
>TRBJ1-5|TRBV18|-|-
TGTGCCAGCTCACCCCCCGGACAGCCAAATCAGCCCCAGCATTTT
CASSPPGQPNQPQHF
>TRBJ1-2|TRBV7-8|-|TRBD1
TGTGCCAGCAGCGTTGGACAGGGACGTTTATCCTACACCTTC
CASSVGQGRLSYTF
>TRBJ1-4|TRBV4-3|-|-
TGCGCCAGCAGCCAAGGTTCTTGGGGAGGGGATGAAAAACTGTTTTTT
CASSQGSWGGDEKLFF
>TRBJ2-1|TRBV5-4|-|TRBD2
TGTGCCAGCAGCCCCCTAGCGGGAGACTACAATGAGCAGTTCTTC
CASSPLAGDYNEQFF
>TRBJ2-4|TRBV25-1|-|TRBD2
TGTGCCAGCAGGTCGGGGGGCATTCAGTACTTC
CASRSGGIQYF